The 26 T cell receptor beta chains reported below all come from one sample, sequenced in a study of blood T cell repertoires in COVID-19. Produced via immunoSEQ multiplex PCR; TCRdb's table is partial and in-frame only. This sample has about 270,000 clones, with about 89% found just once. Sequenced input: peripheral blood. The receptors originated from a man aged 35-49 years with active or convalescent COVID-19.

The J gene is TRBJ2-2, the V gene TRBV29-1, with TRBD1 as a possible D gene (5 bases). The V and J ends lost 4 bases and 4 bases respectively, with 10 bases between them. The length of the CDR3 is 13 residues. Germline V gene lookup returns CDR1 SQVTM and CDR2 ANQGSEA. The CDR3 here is CSVGRGPTGELFF. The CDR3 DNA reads TGCAGCGTTGGTAGGGGCCCCACCGGGGAGCTGTTTTTT.

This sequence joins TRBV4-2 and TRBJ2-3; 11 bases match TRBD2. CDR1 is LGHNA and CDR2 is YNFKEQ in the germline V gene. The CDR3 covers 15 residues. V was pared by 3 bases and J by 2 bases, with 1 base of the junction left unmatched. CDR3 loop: CASSQTSGNTDTQYF. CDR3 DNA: TGTGCCAGCAGCCAGACTAGCGGGAACACAGATACGCAGTATTTT.

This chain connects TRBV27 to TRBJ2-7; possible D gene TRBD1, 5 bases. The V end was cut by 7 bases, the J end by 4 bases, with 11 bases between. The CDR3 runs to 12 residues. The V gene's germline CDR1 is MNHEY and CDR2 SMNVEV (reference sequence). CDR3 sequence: CASTTAPYEQYF. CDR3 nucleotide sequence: TGTGCCAGCACGACAGCGCCATACGAGCAGTACTTC.

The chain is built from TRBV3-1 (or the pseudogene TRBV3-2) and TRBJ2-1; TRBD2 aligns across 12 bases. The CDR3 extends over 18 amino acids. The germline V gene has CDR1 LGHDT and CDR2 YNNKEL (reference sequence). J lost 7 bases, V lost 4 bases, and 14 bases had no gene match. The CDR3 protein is CASSRWTSGIPSGNEQFF. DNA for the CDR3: TGTGCCAGCAGCCGATGGACTAGCGGGATACCCTCGGGGAATGAGCAGTTCTTC.

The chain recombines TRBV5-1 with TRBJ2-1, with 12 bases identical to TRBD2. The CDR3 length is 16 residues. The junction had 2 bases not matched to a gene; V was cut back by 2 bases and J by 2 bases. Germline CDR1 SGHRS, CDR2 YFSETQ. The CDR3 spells CASSFLAGGTYNEQFF. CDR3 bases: TGCGCCAGCAGCTTCCTAGCGGGAGGGACCTACAATGAGCAGTTCTTC.

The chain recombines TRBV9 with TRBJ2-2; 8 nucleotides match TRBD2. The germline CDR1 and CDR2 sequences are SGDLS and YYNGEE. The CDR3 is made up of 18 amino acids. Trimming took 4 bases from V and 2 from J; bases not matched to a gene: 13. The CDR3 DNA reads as TGTGCCAGCAGCTCCCCCCAAAGGACTAGCTTAAACACCGGGGAGCTGTTTTTT. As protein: CASSSPQRTSLNTGELFF. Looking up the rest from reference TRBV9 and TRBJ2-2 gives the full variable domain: DSGVTQTPKHLITATGQRVTLRCSPRSGDLSVYWYQQSLDQGLQFLIQYYNGEERAKGNILERFSAQQFPDLHSELNLSSLELGDSALYFCASSSPQRTSLNTGELFFGEGSRLTVL.

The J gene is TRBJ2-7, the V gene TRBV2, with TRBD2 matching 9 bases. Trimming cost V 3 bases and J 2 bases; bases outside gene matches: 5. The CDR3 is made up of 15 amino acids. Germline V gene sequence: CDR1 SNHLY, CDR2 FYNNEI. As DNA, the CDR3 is TGTGCCAGCAGTGAGGAGACTAGCGGACCCTACGAGCAGTACTTC. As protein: CASSEETSGPYEQYF.

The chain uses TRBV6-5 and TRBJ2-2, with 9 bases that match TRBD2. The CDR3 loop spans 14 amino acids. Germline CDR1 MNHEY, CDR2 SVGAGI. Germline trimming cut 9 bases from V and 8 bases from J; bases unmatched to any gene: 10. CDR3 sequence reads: CASSGTSQHGELFF. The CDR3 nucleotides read TGTGCCAGTTCGGGGACTAGCCAACATGGGGAGCTGTTTTTT.

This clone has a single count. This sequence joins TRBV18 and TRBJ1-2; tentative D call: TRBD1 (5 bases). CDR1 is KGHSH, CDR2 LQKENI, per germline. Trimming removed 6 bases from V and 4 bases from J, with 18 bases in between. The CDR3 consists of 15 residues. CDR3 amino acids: CASSFDSAYLYGYTF. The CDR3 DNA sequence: TGTGCCAGCTCTTTTGACAGCGCATACCTCTATGGCTACACCTTC.

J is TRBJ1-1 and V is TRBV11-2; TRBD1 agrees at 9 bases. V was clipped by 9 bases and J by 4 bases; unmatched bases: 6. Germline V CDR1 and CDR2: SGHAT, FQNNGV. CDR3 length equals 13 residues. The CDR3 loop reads CASKTGGATEAFF. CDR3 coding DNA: TGTGCCAGTAAGACAGGGGGAGCCACTGAAGCTTTCTTT.

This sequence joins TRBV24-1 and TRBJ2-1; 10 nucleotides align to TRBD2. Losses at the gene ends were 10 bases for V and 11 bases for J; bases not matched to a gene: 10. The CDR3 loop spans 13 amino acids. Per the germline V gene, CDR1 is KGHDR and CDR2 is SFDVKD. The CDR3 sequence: CATRAGGPAKQFF. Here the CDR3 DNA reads TGTGCCACGAGAGCGGGGGGGCCGGCGAAGCAGTTCTTC.

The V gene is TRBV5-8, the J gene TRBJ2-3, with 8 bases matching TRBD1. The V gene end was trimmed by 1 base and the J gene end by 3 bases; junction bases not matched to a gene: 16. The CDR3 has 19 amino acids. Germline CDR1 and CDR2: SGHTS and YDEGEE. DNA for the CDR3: TGTGCCAGCAGCTTGCGGCGGCAGGGGGCTTTCGGTATGACAGATACGCAGTATTTT. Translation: CASSLRRQGAFGMTDTQYF.

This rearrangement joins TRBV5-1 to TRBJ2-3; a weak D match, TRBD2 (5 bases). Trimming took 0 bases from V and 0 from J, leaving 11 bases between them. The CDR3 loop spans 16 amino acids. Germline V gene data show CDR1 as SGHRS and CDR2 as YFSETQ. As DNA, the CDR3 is TGCGCCAGCAGCTTGGCCCGCAGCGGAAGCACAGATACGCAGTATTTT. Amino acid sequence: CASSLARSGSTDTQYF.

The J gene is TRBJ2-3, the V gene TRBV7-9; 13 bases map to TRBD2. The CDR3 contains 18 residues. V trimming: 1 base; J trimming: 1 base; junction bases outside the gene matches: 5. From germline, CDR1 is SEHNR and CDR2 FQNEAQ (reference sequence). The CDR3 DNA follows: TGTGCCAGCAGCTTAGGAGGGACTAGCGGGACTCGCACAGATACGCAGTATTTT. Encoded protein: CASSLGGTSGTRTDTQYF.

The CDR3 region is CASRLGQVSNQPQHF. The CDR3 bases are TGTGCCAGCAGGTTGGGACAGGTTAGCAATCAGCCCCAGCATTTT. The chain employs TRBV2 and TRBJ1-5, with 8 bases lining up with TRBD1. Germline V lookup: CDR1 SNHLY, CDR2 FYNNEI. This CDR3 has 15 amino acids. With V trimmed by 6 bases and J by 0 bases, 4 bases remained unmatched.

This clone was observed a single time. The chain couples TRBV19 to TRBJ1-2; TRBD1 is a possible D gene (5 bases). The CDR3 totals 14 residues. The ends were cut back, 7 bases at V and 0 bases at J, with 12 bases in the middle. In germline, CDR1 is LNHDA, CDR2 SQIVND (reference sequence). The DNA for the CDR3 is TGTGCCAGTACCCCAGGGTTTTCTAACTATGGCTACACCTTC. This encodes CASTPGFSNYGYTF.

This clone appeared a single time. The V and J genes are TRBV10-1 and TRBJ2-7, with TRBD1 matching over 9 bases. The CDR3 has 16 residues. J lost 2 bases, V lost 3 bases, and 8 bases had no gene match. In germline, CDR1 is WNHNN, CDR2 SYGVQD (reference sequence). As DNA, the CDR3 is TGCGCCAGCAGTGAAATCCCCGGGACAGGGCCCTACGAGCAGTACTTC. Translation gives CASSEIPGTGPYEQYF.

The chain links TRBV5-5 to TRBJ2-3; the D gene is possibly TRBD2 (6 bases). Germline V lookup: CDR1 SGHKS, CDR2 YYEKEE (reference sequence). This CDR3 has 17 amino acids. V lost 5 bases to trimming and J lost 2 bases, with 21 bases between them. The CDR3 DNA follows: TGTGCCAGCAGTCTGACGACGGGGGTTCCCATCACAGATACGCAGTATTTT. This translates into CASSLTTGVPITDTQYF. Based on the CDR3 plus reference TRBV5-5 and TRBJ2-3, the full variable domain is DAGVTQSPTHLIKTRGQQVTLRCSPISGHKSVSWYQQVLGQGPQFIFQYYEKEERGRGNFPDRFSARQFPNYSSELNVNALLLGDSALYLCASSLTTGVPITDTQYFGPGTRLTVL.

The CDR3 loop reads CASSERPVKRGATDTQYF. The CDR3 DNA sequence: TGTGCCAGCAGTGAACGACCGGTTAAGCGGGGGGCAACAGATACGCAGTATTTT. The genes are TRBV6-1 and TRBJ2-3; 9 nucleotides line up with TRBD2. The V gene end was trimmed by 2 bases and the J gene end by 3 bases; junction bases not matched to a gene: 12. Germline V gives CDR1 MNHNS, CDR2 SASEGT. This CDR3 contains 18 residues.

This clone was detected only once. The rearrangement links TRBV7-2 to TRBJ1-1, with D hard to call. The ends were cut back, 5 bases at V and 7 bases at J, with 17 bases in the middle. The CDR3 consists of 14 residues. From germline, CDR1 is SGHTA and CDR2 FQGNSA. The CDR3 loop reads CASSPRLGPNEAFF. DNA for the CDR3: TGTGCCAGCAGCCCTCGACTAGGTCCAAATGAAGCTTTCTTT.

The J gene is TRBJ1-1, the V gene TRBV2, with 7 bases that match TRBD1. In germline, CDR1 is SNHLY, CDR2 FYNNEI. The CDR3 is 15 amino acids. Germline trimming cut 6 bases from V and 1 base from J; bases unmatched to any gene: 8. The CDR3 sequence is CASREIRDRNTEAFF. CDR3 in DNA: TGTGCCAGCAGAGAAATCCGGGACAGGAACACTGAAGCTTTCTTT. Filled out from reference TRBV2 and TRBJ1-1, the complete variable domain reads EPEVTQTPSHQVTQMGQEVILRCVPISNHLYFYWYRQILGQKVEFLVSFYNNEISEKSEIFDDQFSVERPDGSNFTLKIRSTKLEDSAMYFCASREIRDRNTEAFFGQGTRLTVV.

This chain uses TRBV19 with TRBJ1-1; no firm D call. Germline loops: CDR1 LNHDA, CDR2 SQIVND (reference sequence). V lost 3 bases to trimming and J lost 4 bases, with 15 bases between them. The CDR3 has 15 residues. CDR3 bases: TGTGCCAGTAGTATTAAGGGAGCGGGAATCACTGAAGCTTTCTTT. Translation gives CASSIKGAGITEAFF. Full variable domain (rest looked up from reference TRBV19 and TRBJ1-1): DGGITQSPKYLFRKEGQNVTLSCEQNLNHDAMYWYRQDPGQGLRLIYYSQIVNDFQKGDIAEGYSVSREKKESFPLTVTSAQKNPTAFYLCASSIKGAGITEAFFGQGTRLTVV.

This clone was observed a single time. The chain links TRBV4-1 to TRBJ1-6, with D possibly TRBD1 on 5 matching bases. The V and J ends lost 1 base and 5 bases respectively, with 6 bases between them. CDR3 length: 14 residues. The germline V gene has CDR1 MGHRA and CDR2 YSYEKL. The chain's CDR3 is CASSQGQNNSPLHF. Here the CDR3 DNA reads TGCGCCAGCAGCCAAGGACAGAATAATTCACCCCTCCACTTT.

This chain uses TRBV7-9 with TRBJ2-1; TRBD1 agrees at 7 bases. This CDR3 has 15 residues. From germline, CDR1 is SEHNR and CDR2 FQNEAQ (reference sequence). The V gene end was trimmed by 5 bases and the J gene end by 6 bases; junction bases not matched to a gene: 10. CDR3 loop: CASSPTGHPGNEQFF. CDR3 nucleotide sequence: TGTGCCAGCAGCCCGACAGGGCACCCGGGCAATGAGCAGTTCTTC. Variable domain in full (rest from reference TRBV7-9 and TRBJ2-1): DTGVSQNPRHKITKRGQNVTFRCDPISEHNRLYWYRQTLGQGPEFLTYFQNEAQLEKSRLLSDRFSAERPKGSFSTLEIQRTEQGDSAMYLCASSPTGHPGNEQFFGPGTRLTVL.

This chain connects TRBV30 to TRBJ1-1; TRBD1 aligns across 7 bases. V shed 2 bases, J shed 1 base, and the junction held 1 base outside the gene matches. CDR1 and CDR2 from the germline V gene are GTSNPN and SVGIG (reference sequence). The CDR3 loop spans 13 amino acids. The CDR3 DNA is TGTGCCTGGAGTCGGACAGGGAACACTGAAGCTTTCTTT. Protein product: CAWSRTGNTEAFF.

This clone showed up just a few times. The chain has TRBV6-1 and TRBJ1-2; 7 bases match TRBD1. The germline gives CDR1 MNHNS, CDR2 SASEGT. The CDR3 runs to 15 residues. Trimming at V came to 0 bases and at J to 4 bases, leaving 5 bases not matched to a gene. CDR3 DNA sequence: TGTGCCAGCAGTGAAGCGATAACAGGGGTCTATGGCTACACCTTC. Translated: CASSEAITGVYGYTF.